The T cell receptor (beta chain) under discussion was sequenced for a study of memory CD4+ T cells and cytomegalovirus serostatus. The CDR3 is made up of 14 amino acids. The germline gives CDR1 MDHEN, CDR2 SYDVKM. V lost 5 bases and J 3 bases, leaving 13 bases between the germline ends. A few counts support this clone. Its antigen is not known. How the authors handled the data: Out-of-frame sequences were removed, leaving about 2.2 million distinct TCRbeta sequences. The protocol was immunoSEQ multiplex PCR, while the TCRdb copy is restricted to in-frame clones and leaves out a portion. V, J and clone size are taken as reported in that table, and D and trimming were inferred from the DNA itself. The data show about 50,000 clones, about 73% seen once. Single viable CD3+CD4+CD8-CD45RO+ cells were sorted as the memory CD4+ T cells. Total CD4+ T cells were enriched by CD4 positive selection. Whole-study findings and limits: About 40% of the roughly 150 known CMV-associated TCRbeta sequences appeared in CD4+ memory.

The sequencing sample was made of memory CD4+ T cells from blood. This clonotype originated in an adult in good health and CMV-seronegative. V and J are TRBV28 and TRBJ1-2; possible D gene TRBD1, 6 bases. The CDR3 sequence is CASSPGAFYYGYTF. The CDR3 DNA reads TGTGCCAGCAGTCCGGGGGCGTTTTACTATGGCTACACCTTC.